This T cell receptor beta chain emerged from a study of T cell clones after liver transplantation. Overall study: Apart from a few HCV-positive recipients, transplants were for non-autoimmune, non-viral reasons. Blood was drawn pre-transplant, before withdrawal, and after full or failed withdrawal. Notes on the study in general: Conclusions were preliminary, with small, heterogeneous patient groups.

Remarks on this clone: The antigen remains undetermined.

Germline-derived CDR1 and CDR2 are LGHNA and YSLEER. Germline trimming cut 0 bases from V and 2 bases from J; bases unmatched to any gene: 7. CDR3 length equals 17 residues. CD3+CD4+ and CD3+CD8+ cells were FACS-sorted from thawed unstimulated PBMCs. Measured with immunoSEQ multiplex PCR; TCRdb has only the in-frame clones, and not every one. The sample records around 20,000 clones, 85% to 90% being singletons. The rearrangement uses TRBV4-3 and TRBJ2-1, with 7 bases lining up with TRBD1. The TCR was taken from a human patient who received a liver transplant. Some T cells here may be from the graft donor. The sequencing used CD8+ T cells from blood, collected approximately 3.5 years after liver transplant. The DNA for the CDR3 is TGCGCCAGCAGCCAAGACGCCCCCGGGACAGCCTACAATGAGCAGTTCTTC. Protein product: CASSQDAPGTAYNEQFF.